This entry concerns a single TCR beta chain. Its antigen is not known. The CDR3 has 12 amino acids. Researchers prepared the TRB cDNA libraries using 5' RACE with UMI labels. TCRdb reworked the 5' RACE reads into one entry per CDR3 protein, no DNA. The table for this sample gives some 120,000 distinct CDR3 sequences. The data originate from a study of CXCR3-negative and CXCR3-positive naive CD8 T cells. Overall study findings and caveats: The study found more hydrophobic TRB CDR3s in CXCR3-positive naive cells than in CXCR3-negative naive cells. Much lower diversity was found in memory CD8+ cells, while both naive subsets had comparably high diversity.

Sample: naive CXCR3+ CD8+ T cells from blood. Subset: CD45RO-CCR7+CD27+CD95- naive CD8+ T cells expressing CXCR3 (TNR3+). This TCR derives from a human donor in good health. Some clones in this sample may be carry-over from other donors' samples. The chain uses TRBV23-1 and TRBJ2-2. TRBV23-1 is an open reading frame whose function is uncertain. The CDR3 protein is CASSPASGELFF.